Below are 6 T cell receptor beta chains sequenced from a single sample in a study of T-cell memory formation after mild COVID-19. TCRdb re-called the 5' RACE reads with MiXCR, one entry per CDR3 protein. The data show around 300,000 distinct CDR3 sequences, 13% seen once. Sequencing was performed on PBMCs or a T cell subset sorted from them (not recorded which). These receptors were taken from a man between 18 and 35 years old who had mild COVID-19 (a few samples of this study predate the infection). Cell type and time point are not known.

The chain uses TRBV4-3 and TRBJ2-2; D is unclear. The V and J ends lost 0 bases and 5 bases respectively, with 10 bases between them. The CDR3 extends over 15 amino acids. Germline V gives CDR1 LGHNA, CDR2 YSLEER. CDR3: CASSQDSMGTGELFF. The CDR3 nucleotides are TGCGCCAGCAGCCAAGATTCTATGGGGACCGGGGAGCTGTTTTTT.

The sample holds a few counts of this clonotype. The chain uses TRBV3-1 and TRBJ1-6, with 8 bases lining up with TRBD1. Unmatched junction bases numbered 8, after V lost 6 bases and J lost 7 bases. Germline CDR1 and CDR2: LGHDT and YNNKEL (reference sequence). This CDR3 is built from 15 residues. The CDR3 sequence: CASRPGTGENSPLHF. CDR3 coding DNA: TGTGCCAGCAGACCCGGGACAGGCGAAAATTCACCCCTCCACTTT.

The gene calls are TRBV10-3 and TRBJ2-1; 8 nucleotides align to TRBD1. CDR1 is ENHRY, CDR2 SYGVKD, per germline. The CDR3 consists of 14 residues. J gave up 7 bases and V 6 bases, and 8 bases lay outside the gene matches. CDR3 sequence (DNA): TGTGCCATCAGAACTCAGGACAGGGAAAATGAGCAGTTCTTC. Translated, it gives CAIRTQDRENEQFF.

V and J are TRBV5-1 and TRBJ1-1; D uncertain. Germline-derived CDR1 and CDR2 are SGHRS and YFSETQ. There are 14 residues in the CDR3. V lost 6 bases and J lost 7, with 19 bases in between. The chain's CDR3 is CASTSSPPSDEAFF. CDR3 DNA sequence: TGCGCCAGCACTAGCTCCCCCCCCTCCGATGAAGCTTTCTTT.

This clonotype has only a few counts. This sequence joins TRBV4-1 and TRBJ1-2; no reliable D call. This CDR3 is 13 amino acids long. Trimming took 1 base from V and 7 from J, leaving 10 bases between them. Germline V lookup: CDR1 MGHRA, CDR2 YSYEKL. CDR3 DNA: TGCGCCAGCAGCCAAGTGCCCTCCAGTGGCTACACCTTC. Protein product: CASSQVPSSGYTF.

V and J are TRBV7-9 and TRBJ2-4; 9 bases fit TRBD2. The junction had 2 bases not matched to a gene; V was cut back by 3 bases and J by 8 bases. Germline lookup yields CDR1 SEHNR and CDR2 FQNEAQ (reference sequence). This CDR3 comprises 13 residues. This CDR3 reads CASSFSGGYIQYF. The CDR3 DNA is TGTGCCAGCAGCTTCAGCGGGGGGTACATTCAGTACTTC.